What follows are 17 T cell receptor beta chains derived from one specimen sequenced in a study of CD8+ T cells in alopecia areata. cDNA serving as the sequencing template came from extracted, reverse transcribed RNA. Data came from immunoSEQ multiplex PCR; TCRdb stores just in-frame clones and leaves some out. This sample yields 170,000 or so clones, of which almost 65% are seen a single time; 1.5% to 2% belongs to the top ten. Material: CD4+ T cells sorted from blood, obtained at week 0. These receptors came from a human donor with alopecia areata.

This clone has a single count. V is TRBV29-1 and J is TRBJ1-4; unclear D gene. Per the germline V gene, CDR1 is SQVTM and CDR2 is ANQGSEA. The CDR3 extends over 13 amino acids. The V and J ends lost 4 bases and 6 bases respectively, with 12 bases between them. The CDR3 sequence is CSVGSVRDEKLFF. CDR3 coding DNA: TGCAGCGTTGGTTCGGTGCGGGATGAAAAACTGTTTTTT.

A few counts support this clone. The chain combines TRBV29-1 with TRBJ1-1, with TRBD1 matching over 7 bases. V was clipped by 7 bases and J by 0 bases; unmatched bases: 11. Germline CDR1 SQVTM, CDR2 ANQGSEA. The CDR3 has 15 amino acids. CDR3 region: CSARGQKDMNTEAFF. The CDR3 region has the DNA TGCAGCGCAAGGGGACAGAAGGATATGAACACTGAAGCTTTCTTT. Supplemented by reference TRBV29-1 and TRBJ1-1, the full variable domain reads SAVISQKPSRDICQRGTSLTIQCQVDSQVTMMFWYRQQPGQSLTLIATANQGSEATYESGFVIDKFPISRPNLTFSTLTVSNMSPEDSSIYLCSARGQKDMNTEAFFGQGTRLTVV.

The rearrangement uses TRBV20-1 and TRBJ2-1, with D perhaps TRBD1 (6 bases). V lost 4 bases and J 7 bases, leaving 8 bases between the germline ends. The germline gives CDR1 DFQATT, CDR2 SNEGSKA (reference sequence). This CDR3 has 11 amino acids. CDR3 in amino acids: CSAKTGNEQFF. CDR3 nucleotide sequence: TGCAGTGCTAAAACAGGGAATGAGCAGTTCTTC.

V is TRBV30 and J is TRBJ1-1; D not resolved. Germline lookup yields CDR1 GTSNPN and CDR2 SVGIG (reference sequence). The V end was cut by 0 bases, the J end by 4 bases, with 15 bases between. The CDR3 length is 15 residues. CDR3 protein: CAWSVPGGWVTEAFF. CDR3 bases: TGTGCCTGGAGTGTACCCGGAGGGTGGGTCACTGAAGCTTTCTTT.

The rearrangement links TRBV30 to TRBJ1-2; the match to TRBD1 covers 7 bases. This CDR3 spans 16 amino acids. Germline CDR1 and CDR2: GTSNPN and SVGIG (reference sequence). With 2 bases clipped from V and 6 bases from J, the junction kept 15 bases outside the gene matches. CDR3 DNA sequence: TGTGCCTGGAGTTTCGCTACAGGGGTTTCCATAAATGGCTACACCTTC. This codes for CAWSFATGVSINGYTF.

This clone was detected a few times. This chain links TRBV25-1 with TRBJ2-7, with a possible D match to TRBD1 (6 bases). The ends were cut back, 8 bases at V and 7 bases at J, with 18 bases in the middle. This CDR3 spans 13 amino acids. Looked up from germline, CDR1 is MGHDK and CDR2 is SYGVNS. The CDR3 here is CASGLGQSPEQYF. The CDR3 DNA reads TGTGCCAGCGGCTTAGGACAGAGCCCAGAGCAGTACTTC.

The chain is built from TRBV30 and TRBJ1-5; D is perhaps TRBD1 (5 bases). The CDR3 sequence is 13 residues long. Trimming removed 1 base from V and 3 bases from J, with 7 bases in between. In germline, CDR1 is GTSNPN, CDR2 SVGIG (reference sequence). The CDR3, as DNA: TGTGCCTGGAGTGCGGGGCCCAATCAGCCCCAGCATTTT. As protein: CAWSAGPNQPQHF.

The rearrangement joins TRBV30 to TRBJ1-2, with a possible D match to TRBD1 (5 bases). Trimming removed 1 base at V and 8 bases at J, with 14 bases between. The CDR3 covers 13 residues. Germline V CDR1 and CDR2: GTSNPN, SVGIG (reference sequence). The CDR3, as DNA: TGTGCCTGGAGTGGGAATTTGGGGACGGGCTACACCTTC. It encodes CAWSGNLGTGYTF.

This clone has just a few counts. The V call is TRBV7-2, the J call TRBJ2-2; D gene unclear. Trimming removed 2 bases from V and 4 bases from J, with 5 bases in between. CDR3 length: 13 residues. CDR1 is SGHTA, CDR2 FQGNSA, per germline. In DNA form, the CDR3 reads TGTGCCAGCAGCTTAATCGGCACCGGGGAGCTGTTTTTT. Translated: CASSLIGTGELFF.

In this sample, this clone turned up a few times. V gene TRBV29-1 combines with J gene TRBJ2-7; 8 nucleotides agree with TRBD1. The junction had 12 bases not matched to a gene; V was cut back by 2 bases and J by 6 bases. This CDR3 is built from 15 residues. Germline loops: CDR1 SQVTM, CDR2 ANQGSEA. CDR3 residues: CSVERFGQGASEQYF. The CDR3 DNA follows: TGCAGCGTTGAACGTTTCGGGCAGGGGGCAAGCGAGCAGTACTTC.

This chain connects TRBV29-1 to TRBJ1-2; D ambiguous. The CDR3 runs to 11 residues. Germline CDR1 and CDR2: SQVTM and ANQGSEA. Deletions cut 4 bases from V and 3 bases from J, with 6 bases between. Here the CDR3 reads CSVADYYGYTF. As DNA, the CDR3 is TGCAGCGTTGCAGACTACTATGGCTACACCTTC.

J is TRBJ1-6 and V is TRBV30; unclear D gene. Germline V CDR1 and CDR2: GTSNPN, SVGIG (reference sequence). V shed 7 bases and J shed 7 bases, with 8 bases lying between them. The CDR3 length is 11 residues. CDR3 in DNA: TGTGCCTCCGGTCAGAATTCACCCCTCCACTTT. It specifies CASGQNSPLHF. Full variable domain (remainder filled in from reference TRBV30 and TRBJ1-6): SQTIHQWPATLVQPVGSPLSLECTVEGTSNPNLYWYRQAAGRGLQLLFYSVGIGQISSEVPQNLSASRPQDRQFILSSKKLLLSDSGFYLCASGQNSPLHFGNGTRLTVT.

The rearrangement uses TRBV6-5 and TRBJ2-2; TRBD1 matches at 7 bases. The V segment lost 0 bases and the J segment 7 bases; nucleotides outside the gene matches: 8. Germline assignment: CDR1 MNHEY and CDR2 SVGAGI. The CDR3 spans 16 residues. The CDR3 region has the DNA TGTGCCAGCAGTTACTCGGGACAGACGACGGTCGGGGAGCTGTTTTTT. The encoded protein is CASSYSGQTTVGELFF.

The chain combines TRBV4-3 with TRBJ2-5; D gene ambiguous. Per the germline V gene, CDR1 is LGHNA and CDR2 is YSLEER. V dropped 3 bases and J dropped 3 bases, with 8 bases sitting between them. This CDR3 has 13 amino acids. The CDR3 is CASSHDTKETQYF. The CDR3 region has the DNA TGCGCCAGCAGCCATGACACCAAAGAGACCCAGTACTTC.

The chain couples TRBV14 to TRBJ1-6, with TRBD1 identical over 9 bases. CDR3 length: 14 amino acids. Germline CDR1 reads SGHDN; CDR2 reads FVKESK. Unmatched junction bases numbered 5, after V lost 7 bases and J lost 7 bases. The CDR3 DNA follows: TGTGCCAGCACTGGGACAGGGTGGAATTCACCCCTCCACTTT. Translated: CASTGTGWNSPLHF.

The chain combines TRBV5-6 with TRBJ2-1, with D perhaps matching TRBD2 (6 bases). This CDR3 has 13 amino acids. The V and J ends lost 3 bases and 9 bases respectively, with 13 bases between them. Per germline, CDR1 SGHDT and CDR2 YYEEEE. The CDR3 DNA is TGTGCCAGCAGCTCCCGACTAGTGAGTGAGCAGTTCTTC. Translated: CASSSRLVSEQFF.

The rearrangement links TRBV27 to TRBJ1-4; D remains unclear. Germline V gene data show CDR1 as MNHEY and CDR2 as SMNVEV (reference sequence). V shed 6 bases and J shed 8 bases, with 10 bases lying between them. This CDR3 contains 12 residues. The DNA of the CDR3 is TGTGCCAGCAGACACCGAACAGAAAAACTGTTTTTT. Its protein product is CASRHRTEKLFF.